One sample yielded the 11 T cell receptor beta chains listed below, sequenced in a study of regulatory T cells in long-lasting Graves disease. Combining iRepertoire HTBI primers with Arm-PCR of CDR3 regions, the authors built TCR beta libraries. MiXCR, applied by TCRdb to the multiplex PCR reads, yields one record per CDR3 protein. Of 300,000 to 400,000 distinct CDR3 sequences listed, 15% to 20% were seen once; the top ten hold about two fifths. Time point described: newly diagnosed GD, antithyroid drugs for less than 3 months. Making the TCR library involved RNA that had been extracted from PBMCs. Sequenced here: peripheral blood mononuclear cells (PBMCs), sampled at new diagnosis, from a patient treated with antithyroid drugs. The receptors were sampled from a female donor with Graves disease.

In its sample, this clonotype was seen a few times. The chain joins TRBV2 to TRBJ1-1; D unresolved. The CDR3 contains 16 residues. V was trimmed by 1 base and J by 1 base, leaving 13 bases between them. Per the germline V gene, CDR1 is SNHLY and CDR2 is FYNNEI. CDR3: CASSEGRAERNTEAFF. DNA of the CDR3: TGTGCCAGCAGTGAAGGAAGGGCAGAAAGGAACACTGAAGCTTTCTTT.

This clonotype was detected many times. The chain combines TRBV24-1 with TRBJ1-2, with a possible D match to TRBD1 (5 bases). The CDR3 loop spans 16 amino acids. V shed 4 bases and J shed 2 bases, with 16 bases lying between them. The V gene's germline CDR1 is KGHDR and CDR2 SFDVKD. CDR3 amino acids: CATSDVVGGPNYGYTF. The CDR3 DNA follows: TGTGCCACCAGTGACGTGGTCGGGGGTCCCAACTATGGCTACACCTTC.

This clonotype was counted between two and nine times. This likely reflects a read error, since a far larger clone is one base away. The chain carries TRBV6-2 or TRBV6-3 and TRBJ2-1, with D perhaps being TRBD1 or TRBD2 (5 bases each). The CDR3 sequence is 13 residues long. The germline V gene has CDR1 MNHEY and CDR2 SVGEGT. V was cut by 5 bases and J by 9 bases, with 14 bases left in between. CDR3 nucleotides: TGTGCCAGCAGTGGAGCGGCCCAGGGTGAGCAGTTCTTC. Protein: CASSGAAQGEQFF.

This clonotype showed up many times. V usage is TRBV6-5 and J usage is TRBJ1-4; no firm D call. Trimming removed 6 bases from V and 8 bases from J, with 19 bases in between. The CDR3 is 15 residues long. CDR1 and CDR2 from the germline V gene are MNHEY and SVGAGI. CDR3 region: CASSYRVSQYEKLFF. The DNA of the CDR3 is TGTGCCAGCAGCTACCGGGTCAGCCAATACGAAAAACTGTTTTTT.

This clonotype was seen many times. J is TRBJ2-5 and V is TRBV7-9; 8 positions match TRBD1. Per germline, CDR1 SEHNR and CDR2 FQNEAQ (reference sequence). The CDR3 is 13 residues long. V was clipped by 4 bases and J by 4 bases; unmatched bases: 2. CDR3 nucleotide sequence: TGTGCCAGCAGCTCAGACAGGGGAGAGACCCAGTACTTC. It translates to CASSSDRGETQYF. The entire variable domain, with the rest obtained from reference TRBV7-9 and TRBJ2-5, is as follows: DTGVSQNPRHKITKRGQNVTFRCDPISEHNRLYWYRQTLGQGPEFLTYFQNEAQLEKSRLLSDRFSAERPKGSFSTLEIQRTEQGDSAMYLCASSSDRGETQYFGPGTRLLVL.

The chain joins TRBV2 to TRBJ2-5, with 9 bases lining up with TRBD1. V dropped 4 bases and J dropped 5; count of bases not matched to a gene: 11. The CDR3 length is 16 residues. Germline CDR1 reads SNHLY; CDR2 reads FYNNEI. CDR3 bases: TGTGCCAGCAGTGTCTTGGGGACAGGGTCAGGGGAGACCCAGTACTTC. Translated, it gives CASSVLGTGSGETQYF.

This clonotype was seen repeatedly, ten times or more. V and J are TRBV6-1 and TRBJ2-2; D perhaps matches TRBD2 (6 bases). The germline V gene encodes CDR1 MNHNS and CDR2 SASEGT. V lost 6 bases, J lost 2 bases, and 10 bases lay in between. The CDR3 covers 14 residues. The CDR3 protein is CASRLAVNTGELFF. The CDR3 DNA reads TGTGCCAGCAGATTAGCGGTTAACACCGGGGAGCTGTTTTTT.

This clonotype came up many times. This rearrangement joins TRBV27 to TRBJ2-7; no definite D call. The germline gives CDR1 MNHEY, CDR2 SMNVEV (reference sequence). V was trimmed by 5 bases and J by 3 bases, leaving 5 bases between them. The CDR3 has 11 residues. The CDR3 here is CASSNNYEQYF. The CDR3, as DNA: TGTGCCAGCAGTAATAACTACGAGCAGTACTTC.

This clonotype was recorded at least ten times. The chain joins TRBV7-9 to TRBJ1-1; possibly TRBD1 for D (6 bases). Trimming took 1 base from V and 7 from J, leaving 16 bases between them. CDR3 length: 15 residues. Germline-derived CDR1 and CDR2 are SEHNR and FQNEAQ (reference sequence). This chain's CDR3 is CASSLEGGVGSEAFF. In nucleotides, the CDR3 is TGTGCCAGCAGCTTAGAGGGGGGGGTTGGGAGTGAAGCTTTCTTT.

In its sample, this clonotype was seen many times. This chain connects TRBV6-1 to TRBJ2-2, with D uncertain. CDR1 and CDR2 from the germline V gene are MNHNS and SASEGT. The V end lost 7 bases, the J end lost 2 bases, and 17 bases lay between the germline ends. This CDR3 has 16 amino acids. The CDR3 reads CASKPTLALNTGELFF. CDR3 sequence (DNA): TGTGCCAGCAAGCCGACACTGGCCCTAAACACCGGGGAGCTGTTTTTT.

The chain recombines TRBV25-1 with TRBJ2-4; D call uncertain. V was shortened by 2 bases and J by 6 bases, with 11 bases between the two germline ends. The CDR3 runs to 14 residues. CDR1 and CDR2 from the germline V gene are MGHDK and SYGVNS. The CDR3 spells CASSEAHEVNIQYF. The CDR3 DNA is TGTGCCAGCAGTGAAGCGCACGAGGTAAACATTCAGTACTTC.